This T cell receptor (beta chain) derives from a study of cytomegalovirus exposure and HLA in healthy donors. The CDR3 runs to 13 residues. Germline loops: CDR1 SGHAT, CDR2 FQNNGV. V lost 3 bases and J lost 4, with 9 bases in between. Assay: immunoSEQ multiplex PCR; the TCRdb copy retains only in-frame clones and omits some. The table records about 280,000 clones, roughly 85% of them present only once. The receptor was derived from a woman aged 18-29 years in good health and CMV-seronegative. The specimen was PBMCs. The chain joins TRBV11-2 to TRBJ1-1; D is ambiguous. CDR3 protein: CASSLRGSTEAFF. CDR3 sequence (DNA): TGTGCCAGCAGCTTGCGAGGGTCCACTGAAGCTTTCTTT. The full variable domain, in which reference TRBV11-2 and TRBJ1-1 provide the parts outside the CDR3, is EAGVAQSPRYKIIEKRQSVAFWCNPISGHATLYWYQQILGQGPKLLIQFQNNGVVDDSQLPKDRFSAERLKGVDSTLKIQPAKLEDSAVYLCASSLRGSTEAFFGQGTRLTVV.